This is a list of T cell receptor beta chains from one sample in a study of cytomegalovirus exposure and HLA in healthy donors. Profiling relied on immunoSEQ multiplex PCR, and the TCRdb table lists in-frame clones only, not all of them. Of just over 200,000 clones in the sample, approximately 79% are singletons; the top ten hold 1.7%. Sample: PBMCs. These receptors all stem from a man aged 45 to 65 in good health and CMV-seronegative. The CDR3 runs from the conserved cysteine through the conserved F or W. A D gene is named only where the DNA matches it firmly. Part of the rows lack a size; the others show once, few, many or a class for expanded clones.

V	size	D	J	DNA	CDR3
TRBV5-1	NA	TRBD2	TRBJ2-1	TGCGCCAGCAGCTTGGGGGGCGGGAGATCACCGCTTGAGCAGTTCTTC	CASSLGGGRSPLEQFF
TRBV6-1	once	TRBD1	TRBJ2-7	TGTGCCAGCAGTGTTCACGGGTCGACAGGGTCTTACGAGCAGTACTTC	CASSVHGSTGSYEQYF
TRBV29-1	NA	NA	TRBJ2-6	TGCAGCGTTGAAAGGACACCTGGGGCCAACGGCCTGACTTTC	CSVERTPGANGLTF
TRBV6-5	NA	TRBD2	TRBJ2-1	TGTGCCAGCAGCCTCCTAACTAGCGGGAATTCTGAGCAGTTCTTC	CASSLLTSGNSEQFF
TRBV27	few	NA	TRBJ2-5	TGTGCCAGCAGTTTGTACCACTGGGAGACCCAGTACTTC	CASSLYHWETQYF
TRBV4-2	NA	TRBD2	TRBJ2-7	TGTGCCAGCAGCCTCCGCTCAACTAGCGCTCTCTACGAGCAGTACTTC	CASSLRSTSALYEQYF
TRBV6-5	NA	NA	TRBJ2-7	TGTGCCAGCAGTTATTCTTCTAGAGCGGGCGAGCAGTACTTC	CASSYSSRAGEQYF
TRBV7-6	NA	NA	TRBJ2-2	TGTGCCAGCAGCTTAGGCCGCAGGACAACCGGGGAGCTGTTTTTT	CASSLGRRTTGELFF
TRBV20-1	NA	NA	TRBJ2-1	TGCAGTGTTCCCCGGGGGAATGAGCAGTTCTTC	CSVPRGNEQFF
TRBV6-1	NA	TRBD1	TRBJ2-7	TGTGCCAGCACACCCAGACAGGGGGCCTACGAGCAGTACTTC	CASTPRQGAYEQYF
TRBV27	NA	TRBD1	TRBJ2-7	TGTGCCAGCAGTCTGACAGGGGGCTACTACGAGCAGTACTTC	CASSLTGGYYEQYF
TRBV7-9	NA	NA	TRBJ2-3	TGTGCCAGCAGCTTAGCTTATCACTATAGCACAGATACGCAGTATTTT	CASSLAYHYSTDTQYF
TRBV7-9	NA	NA	TRBJ1-4	TGTGCCAGCGGAGCTGAAAAACTGTTTTTT	CASGAEKLFF